This TCR beta chain was sequenced for a study of blood T cell repertoires in COVID-19. Original analysis: Nucleated cell number was recorded as an estimate derived from reference gene primer amplification. TCRdb's copy holds only in-frame clones and misses some; the assay was immunoSEQ multiplex PCR. For V, J and clone size, that table is used; D and trimming come from the DNA. Of 200,000 to 250,000 clones detected, around 85% appear once; the ten largest clones hold 3% to 3.5%. The CDR3 length is 18 residues. Germline V gene sequence: CDR1 LNHDA, CDR2 SQIVND (reference sequence). J was trimmed by 0 bases and V by 7 bases; bases with no gene match: 14.

This TCR derives from a woman aged 25 to 39 who had recovered from COVID-19. The genes are TRBV19 and TRBJ2-2, with TRBD1 matching 7 bases. The material sequenced was peripheral blood. The CDR3 coding sequence is TGTGCCAGTACTCCTCGCCTGGGACAGCGTACGAACACCGGGGAGCTGTTTTTT. As protein: CASTPRLGQRTNTGELFF.